This T cell receptor beta chain was observed in a study of T cells after posttransplantation cyclophosphamide. Overall study findings and caveats: Tissue-infiltrating T cells from skin or gut overlapped little with blood T cells. Later blood repertoires were often dominated by clones from the donor CD8+ memory compartment.

V shed 5 bases and J 10 bases; nucleotides not matched to a gene: 14. There are 15 residues in the CDR3. Germline V lookup: CDR1 PRHDT, CDR2 FYEKMQ (reference sequence). This clone was counted ten times or more. Its specificity is unknown. Produced via immunoSEQ multiplex PCR; TCRdb's table is partial and in-frame only. The counts give under 25,000 clones, none of them seen only once; approximately 7% is held by the top ten. The sequence was obtained from a woman between 55 and 75 years old in good health, CMV-negative, and a related stem cell transplant donor. Input material: PBMCs. The chain couples TRBV13 to TRBJ2-1, with 7 bases matching TRBD2. The CDR3 nucleotides are TGTGCCAGCAGCCCGCCCTTAAGCGGGGCCTCGGAGCAGTTCTTC. Translated: CASSPPLSGASEQFF.